Following are 12 T cell receptor beta chains from one sample sequenced in a study of blood T cell repertoires in COVID-19. Assay: immunoSEQ multiplex PCR; the TCRdb copy retains only in-frame clones and omits some. In the table there are about 240,000 clones, around four fifths of which are singletons. The sample was peripheral blood. These TCRs come from a woman in her 70s with acute or convalescent COVID-19.

This rearrangement joins TRBV5-1 to TRBJ1-6, with 7 bases matching TRBD1. V was clipped by 4 bases and J by 5 bases; unmatched bases: 9. The CDR3 is 16 amino acids. Per germline, CDR1 SGHRS and CDR2 YFSETQ. CDR3 loop: CASSRVPGQNNSPLHF. The CDR3 bases are TGCGCCAGCAGCCGAGTACCGGGACAGAATAATTCACCCCTCCACTTT.

This chain connects TRBV11-3 to TRBJ2-5; D unresolved. CDR3 size: 13 residues. Germline values: CDR1 SGHNT, CDR2 YENEEA. Trimming shortened V by 5 bases and J by 4 bases, and 11 bases separated the two germline ends. The CDR3 loop reads CASSPGEAETQYF. The CDR3 region has the DNA TGTGCCAGCAGCCCCGGTGAAGCAGAGACCCAGTACTTC.

The chain couples TRBV7-2 to TRBJ1-4, with 8 bases lining up with TRBD1. Germline V lookup: CDR1 SGHTA, CDR2 FQGNSA. J was trimmed by 8 bases and V by 6 bases; bases with no gene match: 11. The CDR3 sequence is 15 residues long. The CDR3: CASSSQGALREKLFF. CDR3 in DNA: TGTGCCAGCAGTTCTCAGGGGGCGCTTCGAGAAAAACTGTTTTTT.

The rearrangement links TRBV7-2 to TRBJ1-2, with TRBD1 identical over 7 bases. This CDR3 region has 13 residues. The junction had 5 bases not matched to a gene; V was cut back by 4 bases and J by 6 bases. Germline CDR1 and CDR2: SGHTA and FQGNSA. Written as DNA, the CDR3 is TGTGCCAGCAGCTCACAGGGGACCGATGGCTACACCTTC. It encodes CASSSQGTDGYTF.

This chain joins TRBV18 and TRBJ2-7, with 10 bases that match TRBD1. The J segment lost 0 bases and the V segment lost 3 bases, leaving 5 bases of the junction unmatched. CDR1 KGHSH and CDR2 LQKENI come from the germline V gene. CDR3 length: 16 residues. CDR3 bases: TGTGCCAGCTCACCCCGATGGACAGGGGGCTCCTACGAGCAGTACTTC. It specifies CASSPRWTGGSYEQYF.

The chain combines TRBV7-2 with TRBJ2-3; no definite D call. Germline CDR1 SGHTA, CDR2 FQGNSA. The CDR3 extends over 12 amino acids. Between the trimmed V and J ends, which lost 4 bases and 6 bases, there was a span of 8 bases. The DNA for the CDR3 is TGTGCCAGCAGCTCGGCCGGGGATACGCAGTATTTT. Translating gives CASSSAGDTQYF.

The chain couples TRBV5-4 to TRBJ2-5; D gene uncertain. CDR3 length: 11 residues. CDR1 and CDR2 (germline): SGHNT, YYREEE (reference sequence). V lost 5 bases to trimming and J lost 5 bases, with 7 bases between them. In DNA form, the CDR3 reads TGTGCCAGCAGTCGTGAGGAGACCCAGTACTTC. It specifies CASSREETQYF.

Turning to this clone: This clone may be a read error of a much larger clone one base away. The V call is TRBV6-5, the J call TRBJ1-1; TRBD1 agrees at 7 bases. The CDR3 has 14 residues. Germline V lookup: CDR1 MNHEY, CDR2 SVGAGI. J was trimmed by 3 bases and V by 2 bases; bases with no gene match: 3. In nucleotides, the CDR3 is TGTGCCAGCAGTTACGGGCAGGGGGACACTGAAGCTTTCTTT. Translation gives CASSYGQGDTEAFF.

V is TRBV19 and J is TRBJ2-1; 11 bases map to TRBD2. The CDR3 covers 14 residues. V gave up 2 bases and J gave up 6 bases; unmatched junction bases: 0. In germline, CDR1 is LNHDA, CDR2 SQIVND (reference sequence). The CDR3 DNA reads TGTGCCAGTAGTATACTAGCGGGGGGCAATGAGCAGTTCTTC. Its protein is CASSILAGGNEQFF.

This clone has only one observation. The chain's CDR3 is CASSLDARGAGQPQHF. CDR3 coding DNA: TGCGCCAGCAGCTTGGATGCTAGGGGCGCCGGGCAGCCCCAGCATTTT. This chain uses TRBV5-1 with TRBJ1-5, with D perhaps TRBD1 (5 bases). The CDR3 loop spans 16 amino acids. Germline values: CDR1 SGHRS, CDR2 YFSETQ. V lost 0 bases to trimming and J lost 7 bases, with 17 bases between them.

The chain combines TRBV20-1 with TRBJ1-1; D remains unclear. Germline CDR1 is DFQATT and CDR2 is SNEGSKA (reference sequence). The V end lost 6 bases, the J end lost 10 bases, and 12 bases lay between the germline ends. CDR3 length equals 10 residues. The CDR3 spells CSAPAARAFF. The CDR3 DNA reads as TGCAGTGCCCCCGCGGCGAGAGCTTTCTTT.

V is TRBV9 and J is TRBJ1-2, with D maybe TRBD1 (6 bases). Germline loops: CDR1 SGDLS, CDR2 YYNGEE. The V end was cut by 3 bases, the J end by 0 bases, with 21 bases between. This CDR3 is 18 amino acids long. The CDR3, as DNA: TGTGCCAGCAGCGCCTCAGTTGGGGGGGCGATAGCTAACTATGGCTACACCTTC. Translating it yields CASSASVGGAIANYGYTF.